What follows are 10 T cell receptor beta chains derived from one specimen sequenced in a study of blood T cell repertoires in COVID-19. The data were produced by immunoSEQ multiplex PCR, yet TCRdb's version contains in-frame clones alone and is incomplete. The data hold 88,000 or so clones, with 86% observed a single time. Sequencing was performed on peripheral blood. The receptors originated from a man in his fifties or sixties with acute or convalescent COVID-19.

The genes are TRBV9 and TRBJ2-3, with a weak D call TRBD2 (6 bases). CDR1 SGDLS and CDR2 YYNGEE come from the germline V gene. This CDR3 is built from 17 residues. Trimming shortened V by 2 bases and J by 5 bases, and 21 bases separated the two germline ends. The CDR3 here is CASSVQTGHLAIDTQYF. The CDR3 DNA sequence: TGTGCCAGCAGCGTCCAGACGGGGCATCTAGCGATAGATACGCAGTATTTT.

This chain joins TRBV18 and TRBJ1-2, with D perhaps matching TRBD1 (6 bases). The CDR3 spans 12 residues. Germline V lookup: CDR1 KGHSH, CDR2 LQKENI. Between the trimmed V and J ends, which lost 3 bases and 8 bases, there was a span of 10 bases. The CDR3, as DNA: TGTGCCAGCTCACCCAGGGGTGACGGCTACACCTTC. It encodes CASSPRGDGYTF.

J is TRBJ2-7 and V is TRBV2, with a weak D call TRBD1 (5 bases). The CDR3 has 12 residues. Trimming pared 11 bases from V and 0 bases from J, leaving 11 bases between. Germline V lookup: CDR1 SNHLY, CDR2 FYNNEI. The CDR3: CAGRTTSYEQYF. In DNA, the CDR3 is TGTGCCGGTCGGACAACCTCCTACGAGCAGTACTTC.

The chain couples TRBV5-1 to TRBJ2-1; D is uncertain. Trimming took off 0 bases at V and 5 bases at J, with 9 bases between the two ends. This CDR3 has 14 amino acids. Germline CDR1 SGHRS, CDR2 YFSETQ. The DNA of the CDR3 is TGCGCCAGCAGCTTGGCCATTAGAAACAATGAGCAGTTCTTC. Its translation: CASSLAIRNNEQFF.

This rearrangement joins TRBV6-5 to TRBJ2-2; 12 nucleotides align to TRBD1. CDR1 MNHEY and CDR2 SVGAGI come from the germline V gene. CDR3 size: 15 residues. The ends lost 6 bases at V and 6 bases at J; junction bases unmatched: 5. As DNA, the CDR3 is TGTGCCAGCAGGGGGACAGGGGGCGTCTCCGGGGAGCTGTTTTTT. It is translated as CASRGTGGVSGELFF.

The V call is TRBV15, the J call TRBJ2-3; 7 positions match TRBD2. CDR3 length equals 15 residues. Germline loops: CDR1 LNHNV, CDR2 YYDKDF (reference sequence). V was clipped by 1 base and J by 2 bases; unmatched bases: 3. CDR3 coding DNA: TGTGCCACCAGCAGAGTGGCGGGGGACACAGATACGCAGTATTTT. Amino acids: CATSRVAGDTDTQYF.

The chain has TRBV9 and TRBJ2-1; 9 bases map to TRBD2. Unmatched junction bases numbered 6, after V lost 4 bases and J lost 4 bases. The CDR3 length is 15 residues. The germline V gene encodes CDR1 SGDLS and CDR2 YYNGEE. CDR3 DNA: TGTGCCAGCAGCAGTAGCGGGAGTTCATACAATGAGCAGTTCTTC. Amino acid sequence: CASSSSGSSYNEQFF.

CDR3 in amino acids: CASRLGGNTEAFF. The CDR3, as DNA: TGTGCCAGCAGATTGGGGGGGAACACTGAAGCTTTCTTT. The rearrangement joins TRBV28 to TRBJ1-1, with TRBD1 as a possible D gene (5 bases). The CDR3 covers 13 residues. Trimming took 6 bases from V and 1 from J, leaving 9 bases between them. Germline V lookup: CDR1 MDHEN, CDR2 SYDVKM.

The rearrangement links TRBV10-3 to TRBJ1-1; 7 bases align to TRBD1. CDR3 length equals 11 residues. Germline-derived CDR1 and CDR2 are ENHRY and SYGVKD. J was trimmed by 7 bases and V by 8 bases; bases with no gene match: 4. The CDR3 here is CAIGRDSEAFF. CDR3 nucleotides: TGTGCCATCGGCCGGGACAGTGAAGCTTTCTTT.

CDR3 bases: TGTGCCAGCAGTTTAGGTGTCAGATATCAGCCCCAGCATTTT. Amino acid sequence: CASSLGVRYQPQHF. The rearrangement joins TRBV28 to TRBJ1-5, with D unresolved. Germline-derived CDR1 and CDR2 are MDHEN and SYDVKM. V lost 2 bases, J lost 5 bases, and 10 bases lay in between. CDR3 size: 14 residues.